A selection of T cell receptor beta chains follows, all from one sample in a study of control samples from healthy donors and cancer patients. Sequencing used immunoSEQ multiplex PCR; TCRdb keeps in-frame clones, though not all of them. The profile shows some 170,000 clones, approximately 94% of them singletons. Sequences were obtained from PBMCs. All receptors come from a man aged 60 to 75 with colorectal cancer. CDR3s include the opening cysteine and the closing phenylalanine or tryptophan. A D gene is named only where the DNA matches it firmly. Only part of the rows carry a size: once, few, many, or a class if the clone is expanded.

CDR3 protein,CDR3 DNA,D gene,V gene,J gene,clone size
CASSFSYGYTF,TGTGCCAGCAGTTTCAGCTATGGCTACACCTTC,.,TRBV12-3/TRBV12-4,TRBJ1-2,.
CASSIKPPGDGNTIYF,TGTGCCAGTAGTATAAAGCCCCCAGGGGATGGAAACACCATATATTTT,.,TRBV19,TRBJ1-3,.
CASSFLAGPRQTQYF,TGTGCCAGCAGTTTCCTAGCGGGTCCCCGCCAGACCCAGTACTTC,TRBD2,TRBV6-5,TRBJ2-5,.
CASSSNYERGSTGELFF,TGTGCCAGCAGCTCCAACTATGAGCGGGGGTCCACCGGGGAGCTGTTTTTT,.,TRBV21-1,TRBJ2-2,.
CASSLQETQYF,TGTGCCAGCAGCTTGCAAGAGACCCAGTACTTC,.,TRBV13,TRBJ2-5,.
CASSYSWEREGNTIYF,TGTGCCAGCAGTTACAGTTGGGAGCGCGAGGGAAACACCATATATTTT,.,TRBV6-6,TRBJ1-3,.
CASSARDSAEQYF,TGTGCCAGCAGTGCCCGGGACAGCGCCGAGCAGTACTTC,TRBD1,TRBV6-6,TRBJ2-7,.
CASSPPGGGHQPQHF,TGCGCCAGCAGTCCTCCGGGAGGAGGCCATCAGCCCCAGCATTTT,.,TRBV10-2,TRBJ1-5,.
CASSQDLQGGGEKLFF,TGCGCCAGCAGCCAAGATCTCCAGGGGGGTGGTGAAAAACTGTTTTTT,TRBD1,TRBV4-1,TRBJ1-4,.
CASSRGQGRSDTQYF,TGTGCCAGTAGTAGAGGACAGGGGCGGTCAGATACGCAGTATTTT,TRBD1,TRBV19,TRBJ2-3,.
CASSIASSQGPVQYF,TGTGCCAGTAGTATCGCGTCGTCGCAGGGCCCGGTGCAGTACTTC,.,TRBV19,TRBJ2-7,.
CASSQELGAGASGSTDTQYF,TGTGCCAGCAGCCAAGAGCTGGGAGCGGGGGCCTCCGGGAGCACAGATACGCAGTATTTT,TRBD2,TRBV3-1/TRBV3-2,TRBJ2-3,.
CASSFTGTEELYGYTF,TGTGCCAGCAGTTTCACGGGGACAGAAGAACTCTATGGCTACACCTTC,TRBD1,TRBV27,TRBJ1-2,.
CARRLGGGPSSYNEQFF,TGTGCCCGCCGGTTGGGCGGGGGGCCAAGCTCCTACAATGAGCAGTTCTTC,TRBD2,TRBV2,TRBJ2-1,.
CASSETLVHPQGTEAFF,TGTGCCAGCAGTGAAACCCTCGTGCACCCCCAAGGTACTGAAGCTTTCTTT,.,TRBV25-1,TRBJ1-1,.
CASRTLAGQIYEQYF,TGTGCCAGCAGAACACTAGCGGGACAAATCTACGAGCAGTACTTC,TRBD2,TRBV2,TRBJ2-7,.
CASCAGGGKGDEQYF,TGCGCCAGCTGCGCGGGGGGCGGTAAGGGGGACGAGCAGTACTTC,TRBD2,TRBV5-1,TRBJ2-7,.
CASSWRRGQETQYF,TGCGCCAGCAGCTGGAGAAGGGGACAAGAGACCCAGTACTTC,.,TRBV5-1,TRBJ2-5,.
CAISESGIQGRTEAFF,TGTGCCATCAGTGAGTCGGGCATCCAGGGGAGAACTGAAGCTTTCTTT,.,TRBV10-3,TRBJ1-1,.
CASSLNGAWNQPQHF,TGTGCCAGCAGCTTGAACGGGGCTTGGAATCAGCCCCAGCATTTT,.,TRBV5-5,TRBJ1-5,.
CASSEQGGPNEKLFF,TGTGCCAGCAGTGAACAGGGCGGACCAAATGAAAAACTGTTTTTT,.,TRBV2,TRBJ1-4,.
CATSDPNRGDYGYTF,TGTGCCACCAGTGATCCAAACAGGGGGGACTATGGCTACACCTTC,TRBD1,TRBV24-1,TRBJ1-2,.
CASSKGKLAGGSGETQYF,TGTGCCAGCAGCAAAGGGAAGCTAGCGGGGGGGTCCGGGGAGACCCAGTACTTC,.,TRBV21-1,TRBJ2-5,.
CASSPRRIGDNEQFF,TGTGCCAGCTCACCAAGGAGGATAGGGGACAATGAGCAGTTCTTC,.,TRBV18,TRBJ2-1,.
CAISDARENNEQFF,TGTGCCATCAGTGATGCCAGGGAAAACAATGAGCAGTTCTTC,.,TRBV10-3,TRBJ2-1,.
CASSPLAGFEGSPLHF,TGTGCCAGTAGCCCTCTAGCAGGATTCGAAGGTTCACCCCTCCACTTT,.,TRBV19,TRBJ1-6,.
CASSRSSGNQPQHF,TGTGCCAGCAGCCGAAGCTCGGGCAATCAGCCCCAGCATTTT,.,TRBV3-1/TRBV3-2,TRBJ1-5,.
CASSQGTGRPDTQYF,TGTGCCAGCAGCCAAGGGACAGGGAGGCCAGATACGCAGTATTTT,TRBD1,TRBV7-6,TRBJ2-3,.
CASSVAVTAGQEKLFF,TGTGCCAGCAGCGTAGCTGTGACAGCAGGCCAAGAAAAACTGTTTTTT,.,TRBV9,TRBJ1-4,.
CASSMAGTISYEQYF,TGTGCCAGTAGTATGGCGGGGACAATCTCCTACGAGCAGTACTTC,.,TRBV19,TRBJ2-7,.
CASISRGGRNEQFF,TGTGCCAGCATCTCCAGGGGGGGTCGGAATGAGCAGTTCTTC,.,TRBV27,TRBJ2-1,.
CASRQSGESPLHF,TGTGCCAGCAGGCAGTCGGGGGAGTCACCCCTCCACTTT,.,TRBV3-1/TRBV3-2,TRBJ1-6,.
CASNRGPTGELFF,TGCGCCAGCAACAGGGGGCCCACCGGGGAGCTGTTTTTT,TRBD1,TRBV27,TRBJ2-2,.
CASSLSIPSLLGQGVGYGYTF,TGTGCCAGCAGTTTATCAATCCCGTCGTTATTAGGACAGGGGGTAGGATATGGCTACACCTTC,TRBD1,TRBV27,TRBJ1-2,.
CASAGLAGVYEQYF,TGTGCCAGCGCCGGACTAGCGGGGGTCTACGAGCAGTACTTC,TRBD2,TRBV6-5,TRBJ2-7,.
CASSIQRVRVNEQFF,TGTGCCAGTAGTATCCAGCGGGTGAGAGTTAATGAGCAGTTCTTC,.,TRBV19,TRBJ2-1,.
CASRASGGPPGETQYF,TGCGCCAGCAGAGCAAGCGGGGGGCCCCCAGGGGAGACCCAGTACTTC,TRBD2,TRBV5-1,TRBJ2-5,.
CASSPRQGKGQPQHF,TGTGCCAGCTCACCCCGACAGGGAAAAGGTCAGCCCCAGCATTTT,TRBD1,TRBV18,TRBJ1-5,.
CASSYGTGNQPQHF,TGTGCCAGCAGCTACGGGACAGGGAATCAGCCCCAGCATTTT,TRBD1,TRBV16,TRBJ1-5,.
CASSVASGGTDTQYF,TGTGCCAGCAGCGTCGCAAGCGGGGGCACAGATACGCAGTATTTT,TRBD2,TRBV9,TRBJ2-3,.
CSVVTGSSGNTIYF,TGCAGCGTTGTAACAGGGAGCTCTGGAAACACCATATATTTT,.,TRBV29-1,TRBJ1-3,.
CASSYSFRTGFYEQYF,TGTGCCAGCAGTTACTCGTTTAGGACAGGGTTTTACGAGCAGTACTTC,TRBD1,TRBV6-2/TRBV6-3,TRBJ2-7,.
CASSLDVGAGGFTEAFF,TGTGCCAGCAGCTTGGATGTAGGTGCGGGGGGCTTCACTGAAGCTTTCTTT,.,TRBV5-5,TRBJ1-1,.
CASSLGHENSPLHF,TGCGCCAGCAGCTTAGGACACGAGAATTCACCCCTCCACTTT,.,TRBV5-1,TRBJ1-6,.
CASSYSSSPRGGELFF,TGTGCCAGCAGTTACTCGAGTTCACCCAGGGGCGGGGAGCTGTTTTTT,.,TRBV6-5,TRBJ2-2,.
CASSLYRTLGGAFF,TGTGCCAGCAGCTTATATCGGACCCTGGGGGGGGCTTTCTTT,.,TRBV7-2,TRBJ1-1,.
CASSLRLAVDEQFF,TGCGCCAGCAGCTTGAGACTAGCGGTAGATGAGCAGTTCTTC,TRBD2,TRBV5-1,TRBJ2-1,.
CASSLKYPAGDFNTEAFF,TGTGCCAGCAGTTTAAAATATCCCGCCGGGGATTTTAACACTGAAGCTTTCTTT,.,TRBV27,TRBJ1-1,.
CASSQDLGGRVPQETQYF,TGCGCCAGCAGCCAAGATTTGGGCGGCAGGGTCCCCCAAGAGACCCAGTACTTC,.,TRBV4-3,TRBJ2-5,.
CASRPGQEGGTTIYF,TGTGCCAGCAGACCGGGACAGGAGGGAGGAACGACCATATATTTT,TRBD1,TRBV6-6,TRBJ1-3,.
CASSIGGQSYGYTF,TGTGCCAGTAGTATAGGGGGGCAGAGCTATGGCTACACCTTC,.,TRBV19,TRBJ1-2,few
CASSSGGSTDTQYF,TGCGCCAGCAGCTCCGGGGGTAGCACAGATACGCAGTATTTT,.,TRBV5-1,TRBJ2-3,.
CASSLGSGGGNEQFF,TGCGCCAGCAGCTTGGGTAGCGGGGGGGGCAATGAGCAGTTCTTC,TRBD2,TRBV5-1,TRBJ2-1,.
CASSQDQDRGYEQYF,TGCGCCAGCAGCCAAGATCAGGACAGGGGCTACGAGCAGTACTTC,TRBD1,TRBV4-1,TRBJ2-7,.